Listed below are T cell receptor beta chains from one sample, sequenced in a study of blood T cells in healthy people across ages. One entry per CDR3 protein, called by TCRdb with MiXCR from the 5' RACE reads. The profile shows around 970,000 distinct CDR3 sequences, just over 50% of them singletons. The sequencing sample was made of blood. These receptors were taken from a woman between 55 and 75 years old in good health. CDR3s include the opening cysteine and the closing phenylalanine or tryptophan. D genes are given only for firm matches. Size tells how often a clone was seen (once, few, many) or the class of an expanded clone, and some rows leave it out.

V gene,J gene,D gene,clone size,CDR3 DNA,CDR3 protein
TRBV10-3,TRBJ2-5,.,few,TGTGCCATCAGTGAAGCCCTGGCAGAGCAGTACTTC,CAISEALAEQYF
TRBV20-1,TRBJ2-5,.,.,TGCAGTGCTAGAGATGGATTGGAGACCCAGTACTTC,CSARDGLETQYF
TRBV4-1,TRBJ2-7,.,few,TGCGCCAGCAGCCAACCCTCTTTTTTAGGCGGCGAGCAGTACTTC,CASSQPSFLGGEQYF
TRBV12-3/TRBV12-4,TRBJ2-5,.,few,TGTGCCAGCAGTGGCCCGGCGGGGACCCAGTACTTC,CASSGPAGTQYF
TRBV3-1,TRBJ2-7,TRBD1,.,TGTGCCAGCAGCCGGGGACAGGCAACCTACGAGCAGTACTTC,CASSRGQATYEQYF
TRBV7-9,TRBJ2-7,.,.,TGTGCCAGCAGCCCGCTCCTCATTCACGAGCAGTACTTC,CASSPLLIHEQYF
TRBV6-2/TRBV6-3,TRBJ2-7,TRBD1,.,TGTGCCAGCAGTCGGACAGGTTACTACGAGCAGTACTTC,CASSRTGYYEQYF
TRBV7-8,TRBJ2-5,TRBD2,.,TGTGCCAGCAGCCCCAGGGGCGGACTAGCGGGAAAAGAGACCCAGTACTTC,CASSPRGGLAGKETQYF
TRBV29-1,TRBJ2-5,.,.,TGCAGCGTCCGACTGGGGGTGCGGCAAGAGACCCAGTACTTC,CSVRLGVRQETQYF
TRBV5-1,TRBJ2-7,.,.,TGCGCCAGCAGCTTGGGATATGGGGCCTCGTACTACGAGCAGTACTTC,CASSLGYGASYYEQYF
TRBV3-1,TRBJ1-5,.,.,TGTGCCAGCAGCCAATCCCTCTATCAGCCCCAGCATTTT,CASSQSLYQPQHF
TRBV18,TRBJ2-6,.,.,TGTGCCAGCTCACGTGGACAAAGCTTCTCTGGGGCCAACGTCCTGACTTTC,CASSRGQSFSGANVLTF
TRBV28,TRBJ2-2,.,.,TGTGCCAGCAGTCAATCACAGGGCTGGAACACCGGGGAGCTGTTTTTT,CASSQSQGWNTGELFF
TRBV7-9,TRBJ2-7,TRBD1,.,TGTGCCAGCAGCCTAACGACAGGGGCAACCTACGAGCAGTACTTC,CASSLTTGATYEQYF
TRBV3-1,TRBJ2-7,.,.,TGTGCCAGCAGCCATCCGGGACTCCAAGACTGCGAGCAGTACTTC,CASSHPGLQDCEQYF
TRBV21-1,TRBJ1-6,.,.,TGTGCCAGCAGCACCCTGTCGGGGCGTTCGGATTCACCCCTCCACTTT,CASSTLSGRSDSPLHF
TRBV12-3/TRBV12-4,TRBJ2-7,TRBD2,few,TGTGCCAGCAGCCGATGGGGGGAGGGCAGCTACGAGCAGTACTTC,CASSRWGEGSYEQYF
TRBV29-1,TRBJ2-7,TRBD2,.,TGCAGCGTGTCTTCTAGCGGGAGGACCTACGAGCAGTACTTC,CSVSSSGRTYEQYF
TRBV28,TRBJ2-7,.,.,TGTGCCAGCAGTTTGGCGGGGTCAGGGGCCTACGAGCAGTACTTC,CASSLAGSGAYEQYF
TRBV2,TRBJ1-5,.,few,TGTGCCAGCAGTGGTGGGGGCCGCAATCAGCCCCAGCATTTT,CASSGGGRNQPQHF
TRBV24-1,TRBJ2-5,.,.,TGTGCCCCTTTAGCGGTGAGGTACCAAGAGACCCAGTACTTC,CAPLAVRYQETQYF
TRBV4-3,TRBJ1-2,.,.,TGCGCCAGCAGCCAAGATAGCCGGGGTTTGGGTGGCTACACCTTC,CASSQDSRGLGGYTF
TRBV4-2,TRBJ2-5,.,.,TGTGCCAGCAGCCCCATGTCCAGGGGCGGAGAGACCCAGTACTTC,CASSPMSRGGETQYF
TRBV6-1,TRBJ1-2,.,.,TGTGCCAGCAGGCTAGATGGGTCCTATGGCTACACCTTC,CASRLDGSYGYTF
TRBV27,TRBJ2-5,.,.,TGTGCCAGCGCCGAAACTAGTCATTACAATGAGCAGTACTTC,CASAETSHYNEQYF
TRBV27,TRBJ2-7,.,few,TGTGCCAGCAGTCTGGCTTACCGTTCCTACGAGCAGTACTTC,CASSLAYRSYEQYF
TRBV13,TRBJ2-7,.,.,TGTGCCAGCAGCCCAAATCCCTACGAGCAGTACTTC,CASSPNPYEQYF
TRBV12-3/TRBV12-4,TRBJ1-1,.,.,TGTGCCAGCAGCGGAGGGGGAGCTGAAGCTTTCTTT,CASSGGGAEAFF
TRBV4-3,TRBJ2-2,TRBD1,few,TGCGCCAGCAGTTCCGGGACAGGGAACACCGGGGAGCTGTTTTTT,CASSSGTGNTGELFF
TRBV20-1,TRBJ2-1,TRBD1,few,TGCAGTGCTCGCCCCGACAGGGGCCCCTACAATGAGCAGTTCTTC,CSARPDRGPYNEQFF
TRBV7-9,TRBJ1-4,.,.,TGTGCCAGCAGCACCGCCTGGGGGGAAAAACTGTTTTTT,CASSTAWGEKLFF
TRBV18,TRBJ2-5,.,.,TGTGCCAGCTCACCACCACACGAAGTACCAAGGGAGACCCAGTACTTC,CASSPPHEVPRETQYF
TRBV20-1,TRBJ1-5,.,.,TGCAGTGCTAAGGGTCTCGGGAATCAGCCCCAGCATTTT,CSAKGLGNQPQHF
TRBV16,TRBJ1-1,.,.,TGTGCCAGCAGCCAATCTGGGGCGGGGAACACTGAAGCTTTCTTT,CASSQSGAGNTEAFF
TRBV7-2,TRBJ2-5,TRBD1,.,TGTGCCGGCAGTTACAACAGGGGTAAACAAGAGACCCAGTACTTC,CAGSYNRGKQETQYF
TRBV6-5,TRBJ2-7,TRBD1,few,TGTGCCAGCAGTTACGACAGGGGGCCATCCTACGAGCAGTACTTC,CASSYDRGPSYEQYF
TRBV5-5,TRBJ2-1,TRBD2,.,TGTGTCAGCAGACTGGGACTAGCGGGAGTTAAGGAGCAGTTCTTC,CVSRLGLAGVKEQFF
TRBV28,TRBJ1-1,.,.,TGTGCCAGCAGTTTATCCGTAGGGCTCGTAGGGTTTGGTGGCACTGAAGCTTTCTTT,CASSLSVGLVGFGGTEAFF
TRBV15,TRBJ1-5,TRBD1,.,TGTGCCACCAGCAGAGCCGACAGGGGATATCAGCCCCAGCATTTT,CATSRADRGYQPQHF
TRBV27,TRBJ2-7,.,few,TGTGCCAGCAGTTTCGCCGGGGGGCCGTACTACGAGCAGTACTTC,CASSFAGGPYYEQYF
TRBV4-2,TRBJ1-2,.,few,TGTGCCAGCAGCCAAGCACCTGCTTATGGCTACACCTTC,CASSQAPAYGYTF
TRBV13,TRBJ2-4,.,.,TGTGCCAGCAGCGGACGTAGGGGTTTAGGCATTCAGTACTTC,CASSGRRGLGIQYF
TRBV7-2,TRBJ2-1,TRBD2,once,TGTGCCAGCAGAGTTACAGCGGGAGACAATGAGCAGTTCTTC,CASRVTAGDNEQFF
TRBV20-1,TRBJ2-1,.,.,TGCAGTGCTAGCCGGCCGACCACCTACAATGAGCAGTTCTTC,CSASRPTTYNEQFF
TRBV20-1,TRBJ2-7,.,few,TGCAGTGCCCCTTGGCAGAACTACGAGCAGTACTTC,CSAPWQNYEQYF
TRBV5-1,TRBJ2-4,.,.,TGCGCCAGCAGCTTGGCCGGTTTTTCGAACATTCAGTACTTC,CASSLAGFSNIQYF
TRBV10-3,TRBJ2-3,.,few,TGTGCCATCAGTGAGGCAAGGGGTACAGATACGCAGTATTTT,CAISEARGTDTQYF
TRBV28,TRBJ1-2,.,.,TGTGCCAGCGTCGGGACAAGCCCTGGCTACACCTTC,CASVGTSPGYTF